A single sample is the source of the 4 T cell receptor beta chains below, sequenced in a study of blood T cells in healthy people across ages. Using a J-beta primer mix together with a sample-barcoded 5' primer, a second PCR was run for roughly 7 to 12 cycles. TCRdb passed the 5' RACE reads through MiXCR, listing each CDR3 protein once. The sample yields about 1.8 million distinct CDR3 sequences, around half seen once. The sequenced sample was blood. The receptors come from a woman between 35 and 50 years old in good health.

The DNA for the CDR3 is TGTGCCAGCAGTACGAACAGGGTTGAGGGCTACACCTTC. It yields the protein CASSTNRVEGYTF. V and J are TRBV28 and TRBJ1-2; tentative D call: TRBD1 (6 bases). The V end lost 5 bases, the J end lost 8 bases, and 15 bases lay between the germline ends. The germline gives CDR1 MDHEN, CDR2 SYDVKM. The CDR3 covers 13 residues.

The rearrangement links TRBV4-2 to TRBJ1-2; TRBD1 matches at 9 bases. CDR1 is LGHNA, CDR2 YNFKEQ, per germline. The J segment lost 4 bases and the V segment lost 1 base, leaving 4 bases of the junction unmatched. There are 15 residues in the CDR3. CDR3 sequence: CASSQVTGGSYGYTF. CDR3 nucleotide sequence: TGTGCCAGCAGCCAAGTGACAGGGGGAAGCTATGGCTACACCTTC.

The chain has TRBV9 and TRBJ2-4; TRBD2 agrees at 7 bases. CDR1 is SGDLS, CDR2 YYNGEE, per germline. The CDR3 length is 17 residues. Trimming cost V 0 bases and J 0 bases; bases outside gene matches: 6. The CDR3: CASSVDPGGLAKNIQYF. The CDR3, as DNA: TGTGCCAGCAGCGTAGACCCGGGGGGACTAGCCAAAAACATTCAGTACTTC. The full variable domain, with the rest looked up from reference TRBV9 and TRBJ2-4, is DSGVTQTPKHLITATGQRVTLRCSPRSGDLSVYWYQQSLDQGLQFLIQYYNGEERAKGNILERFSAQQFPDLHSELNLSSLELGDSALYFCASSVDPGGLAKNIQYFGAGTRLSVL.

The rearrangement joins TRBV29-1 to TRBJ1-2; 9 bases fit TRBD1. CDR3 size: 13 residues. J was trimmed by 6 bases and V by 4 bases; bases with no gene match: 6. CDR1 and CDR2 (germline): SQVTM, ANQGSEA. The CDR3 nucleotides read TGCAGCGTTGTAACAGGGGGCGCGGATGGCTACACCTTC. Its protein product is CSVVTGGADGYTF.